Following are 11 T cell receptor beta chains from one sample sequenced in a study of T cells after yellow fever vaccination (dated by TCRdb to the late 2010s). The treatment or condition label for this specimen denotes: live attenuated yellow fever vaccine strain. The library was made by 5' RACE. The reads were generated on an Illumina HiSeq 2500. Starting from the raw public reads, TCRdb applied fastp trimming at Q25, assembled clones with MiXCR and retained in-frame beta chains. Entries that share a CDR3 protein sequence are merged under the most common genes and DNA. The sample table records about 30,000 distinct CDR3 sequences; about 4.6% of these occur just once. Together, the top ten hold under 55% of the sample. Here the sequenced sample was CD8+ T cells sorted from PBMCs, taken 5 days after the yellow fever booster vaccination. These receptor sequences come from a man aged 30-40 years who received the YFV17D yellow fever vaccine.

This clonotype was found once. The chain joins TRBV12-2 to TRBJ2-7. TRBV12-2 is a listed pseudogene. The CDR3 contains 13 residues. The DNA of the CDR3 is TGTGCAAGTCGCCCGACAAGCTCCTACGAGCAGTACTTC. Its translation: CASRPTSSYEQYF.

This clonotype is judged medium-sized. V usage is TRBV28 and J usage is TRBJ2-7, with 11 bases aligning to TRBD2. CDR1 and CDR2 (germline): MDHEN, SYDVKM. Trimming at V came to 5 bases and at J to 4 bases, leaving 10 bases not matched to a gene. The CDR3 is made up of 16 amino acids. The CDR3: CASSLSGLAGEYEQYF. The CDR3 bases are TGTGCCAGCAGTCTATCAGGACTAGCGGGTGAATACGAGCAGTACTTC.

This clonotype was seen many times. V gene TRBV20-1 combines with J gene TRBJ2-1; 8 positions match TRBD2. Per germline, CDR1 DFQATT and CDR2 SNEGSKA (reference sequence). After removal of 2 bases from V and 9 bases from J, the junction contained 12 bases not matched to a gene. The CDR3 loop spans 15 amino acids. The CDR3 bases are TGCAGTGCTAGAACCGCCGGGACTAGAGGTCCTGAGCAGTTCTTC. Translated, it gives CSARTAGTRGPEQFF.

The table lists this clonotype with a count of one. The chain combines TRBV9 with TRBJ2-7; 7 bases agree with TRBD2. Looked up from germline, CDR1 is SGDLS and CDR2 is YYNGEE. V lost 4 bases and J lost 4; bases outside the gene matches: 11. This CDR3 has 15 amino acids. CDR3 sequence (DNA): TGTGCCAGCAGCCCGATGGCGGGAGAAACGTACGAGCAGTACTTC. This gives the protein CASSPMAGETYEQYF.

This clonotype has at least ten counts. The gene calls are TRBV10-2 and TRBJ2-5, with 10 bases fitting TRBD1. Germline lookup yields CDR1 WSHSY and CDR2 SAAADI. The CDR3 is 14 amino acids. Trimming removed 9 bases from V and 0 bases from J; junction bases left unmatched: 4. The CDR3 DNA is TGCGCCAGTCTGGACAGGGGGTACCAAGAGACCCAGTACTTC. The encoded protein is CASLDRGYQETQYF.

In this sample, this clonotype turned up many times. V usage is TRBV12-3 or TRBV12-4 and J usage is TRBJ1-5; 8 bases agree with TRBD1. The CDR3 consists of 14 residues. With V trimmed by 4 bases and J by 6 bases, 5 bases remained unmatched. The CDR3 is CASSYGQGSQPQHF. The CDR3 DNA is TGTGCCAGCAGTTATGGACAGGGCTCTCAGCCCCAGCATTTT.

V gene TRBV12-3 or TRBV12-4 combines with J gene TRBJ2-2; maybe TRBD2 (6 bases). The CDR3 loop spans 17 amino acids. V shed 4 bases and J shed 4 bases, with 19 bases lying between them. The chain's CDR3 is CASSSPLAGRSTGELFF. The CDR3 region has the DNA TGTGCCAGCAGTTCTCCCCTGGCGGGAAGGAGCACCGGGGAGCTGTTTTTT.

This clonotype was recorded many times. The J gene is TRBJ2-2, the V gene TRBV6-5; 9 nucleotides agree with TRBD2. After removal of 9 bases from V and 2 bases from J, the junction contained 22 bases not matched to a gene. This CDR3 has 20 amino acids. Germline-derived CDR1 and CDR2 are MNHEY and SVGAGI. The CDR3 DNA is TGTGCCAGTCCCCCGAAAGGCCGGGGAGCGGGAGGATCCAACACCGGGGAGCTGTTTTTT. The encoded protein is CASPPKGRGAGGSNTGELFF.

This clonotype was detected many times. The rearrangement links TRBV29-1 to TRBJ2-7, with 7 nucleotides matching TRBD2. V lost 8 bases and J lost 3; bases outside the gene matches: 7. The CDR3 runs 12 residues. Germline CDR1 reads SQVTM; CDR2 reads ANQGSEA. CDR3 DNA: TGCAGCATCCGGACTAGAGGCTACGAGCAGTACTTC. Its protein is CSIRTRGYEQYF.

This clonotype was seen at least ten times. CDR3 nucleotides: TGCAGCGCCGGACAGGGGGCTGTATGGGATACGCAGTATTTT. As protein: CSAGQGAVWDTQYF. V and J are TRBV29-1 and TRBJ2-3; TRBD1 aligns across 11 bases. The V gene's germline CDR1 is SQVTM and CDR2 ANQGSEA. The CDR3 extends over 14 amino acids. Unmatched junction bases numbered 9, after V lost 7 bases and J lost 6 bases.

This clonotype was detected ten times or more. The V gene is TRBV7-7, the J gene TRBJ2-5; 11 bases are shared with TRBD2. The germline gives CDR1 SSHAT, CDR2 FNYEAQ (reference sequence). The CDR3 spans 16 residues. J gave up 2 bases and V 4 bases, and 6 bases lay outside the gene matches. The CDR3 region is CASSSLAGGFQETQYF. The DNA of the CDR3 is TGTGCCAGCAGCTCATTAGCGGGAGGGTTTCAAGAGACCCAGTACTTC.